These 13 T cell receptor beta chains were all obtained from the same sample, sequenced in a study of shared clonotypes between healthy human individuals. The repertoire was sequenced with immunoSEQ multiplex PCR; TCRdb's copy has only in-frame clones and lacks some. The sample records approximately 740,000 clones, 74% being singletons. Sequencing was done on a sample of memory CD4+ T cells sorted from blood. Subset defined: CD45RA-negative fraction. The source is a woman in her thirties in good health.

Many counts were recorded for this clone. Other DNA sequences in the same sample also yield this CDR3. The V call is TRBV5-6, the J call TRBJ2-1, with D hard to call. CDR3 size: 12 residues. The V gene lost 0 bases and the J gene lost 7 bases, with 5 bases spanning the gap. Looked up from germline, CDR1 is SGHDT and CDR2 is YYEEEE. CDR3 amino acids: CASSLVQNEQFF. The CDR3 DNA is TGTGCCAGCAGCTTGGTACAGAATGAGCAGTTCTTC.

V and J are TRBV28 and TRBJ1-2; 7 bases align to TRBD1. CDR1 and CDR2 from the germline V gene are MDHEN and SYDVKM. V was clipped by 2 bases and J by 8 bases; unmatched bases: 14. This CDR3 is 16 amino acids long. In nucleotides, the CDR3 is TGTGCCAGCAGTTTAACAGGGACAGCCATCCTTGGGGGCTACACCTTC. It codes for CASSLTGTAILGGYTF.

V and J are TRBV5-1 and TRBJ2-7, with D perhaps matching TRBD1 (6 bases). CDR1 SGHRS and CDR2 YFSETQ come from the germline V gene. The CDR3 contains 12 residues. Trimming left V 3 bases short and J 8 bases short, with 12 bases between. CDR3 DNA sequence: TGCGCCAGCAGCTCGAACAGGGACAAGCAGTACTTC. The encoded protein is CASSSNRDKQYF.

This chain joins TRBV30 and TRBJ1-2, with a weak D call TRBD1 (6 bases). This CDR3 region has 11 residues. V lost 7 bases and J lost 1, with 7 bases in between. CDR1 and CDR2 (germline): GTSNPN, SVGIG (reference sequence). The CDR3 reads CASDSNYGYTF. The CDR3, as DNA: TGTGCCTCGGACAGTAACTATGGCTACACCTTC.

The CDR3 nucleotides read TGTGCCAGCAGTACAACAAATACGCAGTATTTT. Protein sequence: CASSTTNTQYF. This sequence joins TRBV27 and TRBJ2-3, with D unclear. Trimming pared 5 bases from V and 7 bases from J, leaving 7 bases between. CDR3 length equals 11 residues. Germline CDR1 MNHEY, CDR2 SMNVEV (reference sequence).

This clone was recorded once. The chain carries TRBV15 and TRBJ2-1; maybe TRBD1 (6 bases). The CDR3 has 15 residues. Germline V gene data show CDR1 as LNHNV and CDR2 as YYDKDF (reference sequence). V dropped 5 bases and J dropped 4 bases, with 15 bases sitting between them. CDR3 amino acids: CATSVPGQGYNEQFF. The CDR3 nucleotides read TGTGCCACCAGCGTCCCCGGCCAGGGGTACAATGAGCAGTTCTTC. The full variable domain, rest sourced from reference TRBV15 and TRBJ2-1, is DAMVIQNPRYQVTQFGKPVTLSCSQTLNHNVMYWYQQKSSQAPKLLFHYYDKDFNNEADTPDNFQSRRPNTSFCFLDIRSPGLGDTAMYLCATSVPGQGYNEQFFGPGTRLTVL.

The CDR3 coding sequence is TGTGCCAGCAGCCCAAGGGGAAACGAGCAGTACTTC. Translated, it gives CASSPRGNEQYF. The chain uses TRBV6-1 and TRBJ2-7; tentative D call: TRBD1 (5 bases). Germline V gives CDR1 MNHNS, CDR2 SASEGT. The CDR3 runs to 12 residues. Deletions cut 6 bases from V and 5 bases from J, with 11 bases between.

This chain uses TRBV18 with TRBJ2-7; maybe TRBD2 (7 bases). The CDR3 runs to 18 residues. The germline V and J ends were trimmed by 5 bases and 1 base, with 24 bases remaining between them. Per the germline V gene, CDR1 is KGHSH and CDR2 is LQKENI. In DNA, the CDR3 is TGTGCCAGCTCAGTACCCATGATTCGCGGGGGCAAGTCCTACGAGCAGTACTTC. Translating it yields CASSVPMIRGGKSYEQYF. Full variable domain (missing parts from reference TRBV18 and TRBJ2-7): NAGVMQNPRHLVRRRGQEARLRCSPMKGHSHVYWYRQLPEEGLKFMVYLQKENIIDESGMPKERFSAEFPKEGPSILRIQQVVRGDSAAYFCASSVPMIRGGKSYEQYFGPGTRLTVT.

The genes are TRBV2 and TRBJ1-4; weak D call: TRBD1 (6 bases). CDR1 and CDR2 (germline): SNHLY, FYNNEI. V lost 5 bases, J lost 8 bases, and 9 bases lay in between. The CDR3 sequence is 12 residues long. The CDR3 DNA follows: TGTGCCAGCAGTACAGGGACCGAAAAACTGTTTTTT. It is translated as CASSTGTEKLFF.

The gene calls are TRBV2 and TRBJ1-5; TRBD1 might be the D (6 bases). The CDR3 loop spans 15 amino acids. CDR1 SNHLY and CDR2 FYNNEI come from the germline V gene. Trimming cost V 6 bases and J 0 bases, with 12 bases left between them. The CDR3 sequence is CASRIRQVSNQPQHF. The CDR3 DNA sequence: TGTGCCAGCAGAATTAGACAGGTTAGCAATCAGCCCCAGCATTTT. The full variable domain, its missing parts supplied by reference TRBV2 and TRBJ1-5, is EPEVTQTPSHQVTQMGQEVILRCVPISNHLYFYWYRQILGQKVEFLVSFYNNEISEKSEIFDDQFSVERPDGSNFTLKIRSTKLEDSAMYFCASRIRQVSNQPQHFGDGTRLSIL.

Comment on this clone: Other DNA sequences in the same sample also yield this CDR3. The chain employs TRBV9 and TRBJ2-1; TRBD2 is a possible D gene (5 bases). V was trimmed by 0 bases and J by 0 bases, leaving 7 bases between them. The CDR3 spans 15 residues. Germline V gene data show CDR1 as SGDLS and CDR2 as YYNGEE. This CDR3 is CASSVGSGSYNEQFF. CDR3 nucleotide sequence: TGTGCCAGCAGCGTAGGGAGCGGCTCCTACAATGAGCAGTTCTTC.

The chain is built from TRBV7-2 and TRBJ1-4; no firm D call. The CDR3 has 17 residues. V shed 3 bases and J shed 0 bases, with 14 bases lying between them. Germline-derived CDR1 and CDR2 are SGHTA and FQGNSA. The CDR3 nucleotides are TGTGCCAGCAGCTTTCGGCCTTCCTCTGCAACTAATGAAAAACTGTTTTTT. Translated, it gives CASSFRPSSATNEKLFF.

The V call is TRBV5-8, the J call TRBJ2-7; maybe TRBD1 (5 bases). The CDR3 runs to 15 residues. The V and J ends lost 4 bases and 3 bases respectively, with 17 bases between them. Germline CDR1 is SGHTS and CDR2 is YDEGEE. This chain's CDR3 is CASSEETGFLYEQYF. CDR3 coding DNA: TGTGCCAGCAGCGAAGAAACAGGTTTCCTCTACGAGCAGTACTTC.